This entry lists 16 T cell receptor beta chains sequenced from one sample in a study of T-cell reconstitution after alpha-beta-depleted transplantation in children. This sample's TCRbeta library carried unique molecular identifier barcodes. TCRdb recomputed calls from the PCR reads with MiXCR, one row per CDR3 protein. The repertoire includes approximately 490,000 distinct CDR3 sequences, about 11% of them detected once, and around 2% sits in the top ten. The sequencing used PBMCs, collected before TCRalphabeta/CD19-depleted stem cell transplant. The source is a child aged 2 to 10 with inherited bone marrow failure, due to receive a stem cell transplant.

This clonotype came up many times. The chain couples TRBV4-3 to TRBJ2-1, with 13 nucleotides matching TRBD2. Germline V gene sequence: CDR1 LGHNA, CDR2 YSLEER. The CDR3 is 19 residues long. The junction had 10 bases not matched to a gene; V was cut back by 1 base and J by 4 bases. Here the CDR3 DNA reads TGCGCCAGCAGCCAAGTTCTGATATGGACTAGCGGGGGATACAATGAGCAGTTCTTC. It is translated as CASSQVLIWTSGGYNEQFF.

This clonotype was picked up many times. This sequence joins TRBV7-9 and TRBJ1-3; D not certain. The V gene's germline CDR1 is SEHNR and CDR2 FQNEAQ (reference sequence). This CDR3 region has 15 residues. V was shortened by 6 bases and J by 4 bases, with 16 bases between the two germline ends. The CDR3 sequence is CASRAGVGVGNTIYF. CDR3 DNA: TGTGCCAGCAGGGCCGGCGTCGGGGTAGGAAACACCATATATTTT.

This clonotype was seen repeatedly, ten times or more. The chain combines TRBV7-9 with TRBJ2-5; 7 bases map to TRBD1. The CDR3 is 15 amino acids. The germline gives CDR1 SEHNR, CDR2 FQNEAQ (reference sequence). Losses at the gene ends were 5 bases for V and 2 bases for J; bases not matched to a gene: 8. CDR3 in amino acids: CASSTQGQPQETQYF. Written as DNA, the CDR3 is TGTGCCAGCAGCACCCAGGGACAGCCTCAAGAGACCCAGTACTTC.

This clonotype was seen repeatedly, ten times or more. The CDR3 spells CASRPGSSWNTGELFF. DNA for the CDR3: TGTGCCAGCAGACCTGGGTCCTCCTGGAACACCGGGGAGCTGTTTTTT. This chain links TRBV9 with TRBJ2-2; D not resolved. This CDR3 has 16 amino acids. Trimming left V 5 bases short and J 1 base short, with 15 bases between. The germline V gene has CDR1 SGDLS and CDR2 YYNGEE.

Ten or more counts support this clonotype. The V call is TRBV30, the J call TRBJ2-3; the D call may be TRBD1 or TRBD2 (5 bases each). The CDR3 length is 13 residues. V was shortened by 3 bases and J by 7 bases, with 14 bases between the two germline ends. Germline V lookup: CDR1 GTSNPN, CDR2 SVGIG (reference sequence). The chain's CDR3 is CAWRDTGTYTQYF. CDR3 bases: TGTGCCTGGAGGGATACGGGGACCTATACGCAGTATTTT.

This clonotype came up a few times. The chain links TRBV12-3 or TRBV12-4 to TRBJ2-7, with TRBD1 matching 7 bases. The J segment lost 3 bases and the V segment lost 1 base, leaving 9 bases of the junction unmatched. The CDR3 is 16 amino acids. The CDR3 DNA reads as TGTGCCAGCAGTTTAGGGCCTGTAGGGACAGACTACGAGCAGTACTTC. As protein: CASSLGPVGTDYEQYF.

This clonotype was detected many times. The chain employs TRBV11-2 and TRBJ2-7; D is possibly TRBD1 (6 bases). Germline V CDR1 and CDR2: SGHAT, FQNNGV. CDR3 length: 13 amino acids. Trimming took 4 bases from V and 5 from J, leaving 12 bases between them. CDR3 DNA sequence: TGTGCCAGCAGCTCATACAGGGCCCACGAGCAGTACTTC. Its protein is CASSSYRAHEQYF.

This clonotype was counted ten times or more. The gene calls are TRBV20-1 and TRBJ1-1; 8 bases match TRBD1. The trim removed 1 base at V and 3 bases at J, leaving 16 bases unmatched. This CDR3 spans 18 amino acids. The germline V gene encodes CDR1 DFQATT and CDR2 SNEGSKA (reference sequence). CDR3 sequence (DNA): TGCAGTGCTAGAGGGGCCGGACAGGGTGGGTATGGGTACACTGAAGCTTTCTTT. Its protein product is CSARGAGQGGYGYTEAFF.

In regard to this clonotype: One base away lies a much larger clone, so this may be a sequencing read error. The V gene is TRBV12-3 or TRBV12-4, the J gene TRBJ2-5, with 7 bases aligning to TRBD1. The trim removed 1 base at V and 5 bases at J, leaving 10 bases unmatched. CDR3 length: 16 residues. The CDR3 sequence is CASSLGQGSVAETQYF. The DNA of the CDR3 is TGTGCCAGCAGTTTAGGACAGGGTTCGGTGGCGGAGACCCAGTACTTC.

This clonotype was seen many times. The rearrangement links TRBV19 to TRBJ2-3; 7 bases match TRBD1. This CDR3 is built from 15 residues. Germline V gene lookup returns CDR1 LNHDA and CDR2 SQIVND (reference sequence). Losses at the gene ends were 7 bases for V and 2 bases for J; bases not matched to a gene: 9. The CDR3 DNA follows: TGTGCCAGTATTTTGACAGGGCCGGACACAGATACGCAGTATTTT. It translates to CASILTGPDTDTQYF.

The chain couples TRBV4-3 to TRBJ2-4; 8 bases agree with TRBD1. Germline CDR1 reads LGHNA; CDR2 reads YSLEER. Trimming at V came to 1 base and at J to 8 bases, leaving 13 bases not matched to a gene. CDR3 length: 17 amino acids. CDR3 in amino acids: CASSQGSVDRARHIQYF. CDR3 DNA sequence: TGCGCCAGCAGCCAAGGGAGTGTGGACAGGGCCCGGCACATTCAGTACTTC.

This clonotype was recorded at least ten times. The chain recombines TRBV20-1 with TRBJ1-1, with D hard to call. Germline values: CDR1 DFQATT, CDR2 SNEGSKA (reference sequence). The CDR3 has 15 residues. V lost 3 bases and J lost 5, with 19 bases in between. CDR3 amino acids: CSASLSYGSGTEAFF. CDR3 in DNA: TGCAGTGCTAGTTTGAGTTATGGGTCCGGGACTGAAGCTTTCTTT.

This clonotype was seen a few times. The gene calls are TRBV28 and TRBJ2-3; a weak D match, TRBD2 (6 bases). V lost 1 base, J lost 2 bases, and 13 bases lay in between. The CDR3 contains 16 residues. Germline assignment: CDR1 MDHEN and CDR2 SYDVKM. Here the CDR3 DNA reads TGTGCCAGCAGTTTATTTGCGGGGACTTACACAGATACGCAGTATTTT. This gives the protein CASSLFAGTYTDTQYF.

The rearrangement uses TRBV6-2 or TRBV6-3 and TRBJ2-1; 14 bases map to TRBD2. Trimming cost V 5 bases and J 6 bases; bases outside gene matches: 6. The CDR3 covers 16 residues. Germline V gene lookup returns CDR1 MNHEY and CDR2 SVGEGT. The DNA of the CDR3 is TGTGCCAGCAGTGGATTGGGACTAGCGGGAGCCAATGAGCAGTTCTTC. As protein: CASSGLGLAGANEQFF.

This clonotype was seen many times. The chain carries TRBV4-3 and TRBJ1-2; maybe TRBD1 (5 bases). Per germline, CDR1 LGHNA and CDR2 YSLEER. This CDR3 contains 15 residues. The V and J ends lost 0 bases and 3 bases respectively, with 11 bases between them. In nucleotides, the CDR3 is TGCGCCAGCAGCCAAGAGCAGGGTTTGGACTATGGCTACACCTTC. Residues: CASSQEQGLDYGYTF.

This clonotype was counted at least ten times. V is TRBV4-3 and J is TRBJ2-7, with 8 bases that match TRBD2. The CDR3 is 17 amino acids. Germline V gives CDR1 LGHNA, CDR2 YSLEER. With V trimmed by 1 base and J by 0 bases, 8 bases remained unmatched. CDR3 amino acids: CASSQVLMAGGSYEQYF. The DNA for the CDR3 is TGCGCCAGCAGCCAAGTCCTCATGGCGGGGGGCTCCTACGAGCAGTACTTC.